These T cell receptor beta chains were read from a single sample in a study of cytomegalovirus exposure and HLA in healthy donors. Clones were sequenced by immunoSEQ multiplex PCR, and TCRdb holds only the in-frame ones, with some missing. The sample shows over 25,000 clones, about 62% of them seen only once. The sequenced sample was PBMCs. The source is a male donor in good health and CMV-seropositive. Each CDR3 is given with its conserved first and last residue. D genes are given only for firm matches. Clone size is stated in some rows and not others, as once, few, many or a class when expanded.

size: NA
V: TRBV6-1
D: NA
J: TRBJ1-2
DNA: TGTGCCAGCAGTGATTTTAGGGTGGGGGGTGGCTACACCTTC
CDR3: CASSDFRVGGGYTF

size: NA
V: TRBV2
D: TRBD1
J: TRBJ2-4
DNA: TGTGCCAGCAGTGAAAGGGGGACAGGGATAAACATTCAGTACTTC
CDR3: CASSERGTGINIQYF

size: once
V: TRBV10-3
D: TRBD1
J: TRBJ1-2
DNA: TGTGCCATCAGTGATGTTAACAGGGGAGTAGGGGGCTACACCTTC
CDR3: CAISDVNRGVGGYTF

size: NA
V: TRBV5-1
D: NA
J: TRBJ2-7
DNA: TGCGCCAGCAGCTTGGGGGGCGTGACGGGGGACGAGCAGTACTTC
CDR3: CASSLGGVTGDEQYF

size: once
V: TRBV2
D: TRBD1
J: TRBJ1-5
DNA: TGTGCCAGCAGTGGCGACAGGGGTTTACAGCATTTT
CDR3: CASSGDRGLQHF

size: NA
V: TRBV5-4
D: TRBD2
J: TRBJ2-1
DNA: TGTGCCAGCAGCCCGGCGGGGGGCTACAATGAGCAGTTCTTC
CDR3: CASSPAGGYNEQFF

size: NA
V: TRBV5-1
D: NA
J: TRBJ1-5
DNA: TGCGCCAGCAGCTTGGGTACAGGGTCGCGGCAGCCCCAGCATTTT
CDR3: CASSLGTGSRQPQHF

size: medium-sized
V: TRBV19
D: NA
J: TRBJ1-3
DNA: TGTGCCAGTAGTGGCCGGGAAAGAGGAGGAAACACCATATATTTT
CDR3: CASSGRERGGNTIYF

size: NA
V: TRBV6-1
D: TRBD1
J: TRBJ1-4
DNA: TGTGCCAGCAGGTTACGGGACAGGGAAGAAAAACTGTTTTTT
CDR3: CASRLRDREEKLFF

size: NA
V: TRBV10-3
D: NA
J: TRBJ1-2
DNA: TGTGCCATCAGGGGGACAATGTTGGGCTACACCTTC
CDR3: CAIRGTMLGYTF

size: NA
V: TRBV5-1
D: NA
J: TRBJ2-2
DNA: TGCGCCAGCAGCCCCGCGGGAAGGGTGAAGGAAGGGGAGCTGTTTTTT
CDR3: CASSPAGRVKEGELFF

size: few
V: TRBV2
D: NA
J: TRBJ2-3
DNA: TGTGCCAGCAGTGCCGGGACTTCAAGCACAGATACGCAGTATTTT
CDR3: CASSAGTSSTDTQYF

size: NA
V: TRBV27
D: TRBD2
J: TRBJ2-5
DNA: TGTGCCAGCAGTCCCTCTAGCGGGAGAAAGCAAGAGACCCAGTACTTC
CDR3: CASSPSSGRKQETQYF

size: NA
V: TRBV7-8
D: TRBD1
J: TRBJ1-2
DNA: TGTGCCAGCAGCTTACAACAGGGGGCGGAAGTAGGCTACACCTTC
CDR3: CASSLQQGAEVGYTF

size: NA
V: TRBV10-2
D: TRBD2
J: TRBJ2-7
DNA: TGCGCCAGCTCTCGACTAGCGGGAGACGAGCAGTACTTC
CDR3: CASSRLAGDEQYF

size: NA
V: TRBV15
D: TRBD1
J: TRBJ2-1
DNA: TGTGCCACCAACCGGGACAGGGGGCGGAATGAGCAGTTCTTC
CDR3: CATNRDRGRNEQFF

size: NA
V: TRBV5-1
D: NA
J: TRBJ1-1
DNA: TGCGCCAGCAGCCTCCCTGGTACAGAAGCTTTCTTT
CDR3: CASSLPGTEAFF

size: NA
V: TRBV30
D: TRBD1
J: TRBJ1-1
DNA: TGTGCCTGGAGTGCCCGACAGGGAACTTTCACTGAAGCTTTCTTT
CDR3: CAWSARQGTFTEAFF

size: NA
V: TRBV2
D: TRBD1
J: TRBJ1-4
DNA: TGTGCCAGCAGTGGGGACAGGGGAGTTGAAAAACTGTTTTTT
CDR3: CASSGDRGVEKLFF

size: NA
V: TRBV19
D: NA
J: TRBJ1-3
DNA: TGTGCCAGTAGTCTGCTGGGGAGCCTGGGGAACTCTGGAAACACCATATATTTT
CDR3: CASSLLGSLGNSGNTIYF

size: few
V: TRBV5-6
D: TRBD1
J: TRBJ2-7
DNA: TGTGCCAGCAGCTTAGGAGACAGGGGGAGTGAGCAGTACTTC
CDR3: CASSLGDRGSEQYF

size: few
V: TRBV10-3
D: NA
J: TRBJ1-1
DNA: TGTGCCATCAGTCCACAGGGACTGAACACTGAAGCTTTCTTT
CDR3: CAISPQGLNTEAFF

size: NA
V: TRBV28
D: NA
J: TRBJ1-1
DNA: TGTGCCAGCAGCCTTCACGGGGGGAACACTGAAGCTTTCTTT
CDR3: CASSLHGGNTEAFF

size: NA
V: TRBV5-1
D: NA
J: TRBJ2-2
DNA: TGCGCCAGCAGCTTGGCCGCGGGGACCGGGGAGCTGTTTTTT
CDR3: CASSLAAGTGELFF

size: NA
V: TRBV7-9
D: NA
J: TRBJ2-1
DNA: TGTGCCAGCAGCTTAGCCCTTAGGGATCCACAGGATGAGCAGTTCTTC
CDR3: CASSLALRDPQDEQFF

size: NA
V: TRBV29-1
D: NA
J: TRBJ1-2
DNA: TGCAGCGGGACGACAGGCTATGGCTACACCTTC
CDR3: CSGTTGYGYTF

size: NA
V: TRBV5-1
D: NA
J: TRBJ1-2
DNA: TGCGCCAGCAGCTTGCCAGGGCCCACCATCTATGGCTACACCTTC
CDR3: CASSLPGPTIYGYTF

size: NA
V: TRBV6-1
D: NA
J: TRBJ1-5
DNA: TGTGCCAGCAGGGGGGGAGGGGGCAATCAGCCCCAGCATTTT
CDR3: CASRGGGGNQPQHF

size: NA
V: TRBV6-1
D: NA
J: TRBJ2-5
DNA: TGTGCCAGCAGTGAATGGTCGGAGCGAGAGACCCAGTACTTC
CDR3: CASSEWSERETQYF

size: once
V: TRBV5-6
D: TRBD1
J: TRBJ1-1
DNA: TGTGCCAGCAGCTTGGAGGGACAGGGGCTCGCTGAAGCTTTCTTT
CDR3: CASSLEGQGLAEAFF

size: NA
V: TRBV7-2
D: NA
J: TRBJ2-3
DNA: TGTGCCAGCAGCCTATATTCCACAGATACGCAGTATTTT
CDR3: CASSLYSTDTQYF

size: NA
V: TRBV30
D: NA
J: TRBJ1-1
DNA: TGTGCCTGGAGTATGGGGGGCACTGAAGCTTTCTTT
CDR3: CAWSMGGTEAFF

size: NA
V: TRBV6-5
D: TRBD2
J: TRBJ2-1
DNA: TGTGCCACCCTTCTAGCGGGGGACCCGTACAATGAGCAGTTCTTC
CDR3: CATLLAGDPYNEQFF

size: few
V: TRBV30
D: NA
J: TRBJ1-5
DNA: TGTGCCTGGAGTACTTTCGCCCGCAATCAGCCCCAGCATTTT
CDR3: CAWSTFARNQPQHF

size: few
V: TRBV5-1
D: TRBD1
J: TRBJ1-1
DNA: TGCGCCAGCAGCCCCAGGACAGGGGACACTGAAGCTTTCTTT
CDR3: CASSPRTGDTEAFF

size: NA
V: TRBV6-5
D: TRBD2
J: TRBJ2-7
DNA: TGTGCCAGCAGGCAAGGACTAGCGCGCGACTACGAGCAGTACTTC
CDR3: CASRQGLARDYEQYF

size: NA
V: TRBV27
D: NA
J: TRBJ1-1
DNA: TGTGCCAGCAGTTACGGGACGGGGGGTGAAGCTTTCTTT
CDR3: CASSYGTGGEAFF

size: few
V: TRBV6-1
D: NA
J: TRBJ1-5
DNA: TGTGCCAGCAGCATCTCAGGTGACAATCAGCCCCAGCATTTT
CDR3: CASSISGDNQPQHF

size: few
V: TRBV19
D: TRBD2
J: TRBJ2-1
DNA: TGTGCCAGTCGCAGGGGAGGTAGCGGGAGTACGAATGAGCAGTTCTTC
CDR3: CASRRGGSGSTNEQFF

size: NA
V: TRBV7-9
D: NA
J: TRBJ1-4
DNA: TGTGCCAGCAGCTTACGGGAGGGGGTAAAACTGTTTTTT
CDR3: CASSLREGVKLFF

size: NA
V: TRBV28
D: TRBD2
J: TRBJ2-3
DNA: TGTGCCAGCGGCGTAGCGGGAGCGGATACGCAGTATTTT
CDR3: CASGVAGADTQYF

size: few
V: TRBV15
D: TRBD1
J: TRBJ1-5
DNA: TGTGCCACCAGCAGAGCTAAACTGACAGGGATCAATCAGCCCCAGCATTTT
CDR3: CATSRAKLTGINQPQHF

size: NA
V: TRBV13
D: NA
J: TRBJ1-2
DNA: TGTGCCAGCAGCTCGTTAGCAGGGTCCGGCTACACCTTC
CDR3: CASSSLAGSGYTF

size: NA
V: TRBV7-9
D: NA
J: TRBJ2-3
DNA: TGTGCCACCACTCCCCGGACATCGAATGAAGATACGCAGTATTTT
CDR3: CATTPRTSNEDTQYF

size: few
V: TRBV6-6
D: NA
J: TRBJ1-2
DNA: TGTGCCAGCAGTTACTCGGGGAGGGGTGGCTACACCTTC
CDR3: CASSYSGRGGYTF

size: medium-sized
V: TRBV7-6
D: NA
J: TRBJ1-1
DNA: TGTGCCAGCAGCTTAGCGACGGGGAACACTGAAGCTTTCTTT
CDR3: CASSLATGNTEAFF

size: NA
V: TRBV7-3
D: TRBD2
J: TRBJ2-2
DNA: TGTGCCAGCAGTTTCGGGGCGGGAGAGAACACCGGGGAGCTGTTTTTT
CDR3: CASSFGAGENTGELFF

size: NA
V: TRBV11-2
D: NA
J: TRBJ2-5
DNA: TGTGCCAGCAGCTTAGGGACAGTACAAGAGACCCAGTACTTC
CDR3: CASSLGTVQETQYF

size: NA
V: TRBV10-1
D: TRBD2
J: TRBJ2-5
DNA: TGCGCCAGCACCCAGCGGGAGTGGCTAGAGACCCAGTACTTC
CDR3: CASTQREWLETQYF

size: NA
V: TRBV7-8
D: NA
J: TRBJ1-1
DNA: TGTGCCAGCAGTACCACTCTGGGGGGTCCAGGGAGGAACACTGAAGCTTTCTTT
CDR3: CASSTTLGGPGRNTEAFF

size: NA
V: TRBV2
D: NA
J: TRBJ1-3
DNA: TGTGCCAGCAGTCAGGGTCTGTTCGATGGAAACACCATATATTTT
CDR3: CASSQGLFDGNTIYF

size: NA
V: TRBV6-5
D: TRBD2
J: TRBJ2-5
DNA: TGTGCCAGCAGACGACTAGCGGGGGGGGCCCAGTACTTC
CDR3: CASRRLAGGAQYF

size: NA
V: TRBV28
D: NA
J: TRBJ1-6
DNA: TGTGCCAGCAGTTCCCCCGCGGGGGGGGCTTCCTATAATTCACCCCTCCACTTT
CDR3: CASSSPAGGASYNSPLHF

size: NA
V: TRBV6-5
D: NA
J: TRBJ1-5
DNA: TGTGCCAGCAGTTTTACAACAGGGTCGCATCAGCCCCAGCATTTT
CDR3: CASSFTTGSHQPQHF